These 21 T cell receptor beta chains were all obtained from the same sample, sequenced in a study of regulatory T cells in long-lasting Graves disease. Time point: newly diagnosed GD, antithyroid drugs for less than 3 months. PBMCs provided the RNA from which the TCR library was made. TCR beta libraries were built with iRepertoire HTBI primers and Arm-PCR of CDR3 regions. TCRdb ran MiXCR on the multiplex PCR reads and lists one entry per CDR3 protein. The table records about 440,000 distinct CDR3 sequences, 15% of them present only once. This same sample was also taken into another study, of T cells in Graves' hyperthyroidism and ophthalmopathy.

This specimen was peripheral blood mononuclear cells (PBMCs), taken at new diagnosis, from a patient treated with antithyroid drugs. All receptors come from a woman aged 25 to 39 with Graves disease.

This clonotype occurred many times. The chain has TRBV12-3 or TRBV12-4 and TRBJ2-7; no clear D gene. Trimming removed 5 bases from V and 3 bases from J, with 11 bases in between. The CDR3 is 13 amino acids. The CDR3 spells CASSLVDDYEQYF. CDR3 DNA: TGTGCCAGCAGTCTCGTGGACGACTACGAGCAGTACTTC.

This clonotype was detected ten times or more. The chain has TRBV24-1 and TRBJ2-7; D is ambiguous. Deletions cut 8 bases from V and 0 bases from J, with 10 bases between. The germline V gene has CDR1 KGHDR and CDR2 SFDVKD. CDR3 size: 13 residues. The CDR3 reads CATTYRPSYEQYF. CDR3 nucleotides: TGTGCCACCACCTATAGGCCCTCCTACGAGCAGTACTTC.

This clonotype was counted at least ten times. V gene TRBV7-9 combines with J gene TRBJ2-5; no clear D. The V and J ends lost 5 bases and 5 bases respectively, with 12 bases between them. The CDR3 totals 13 residues. Germline values: CDR1 SEHNR, CDR2 FQNEAQ (reference sequence). The CDR3 coding sequence is TGTGCCAGCAGCCTTGTAGGCGCGGAGACCCAGTACTTC. The encoded protein is CASSLVGAETQYF. The whole variable domain, filled in from reference TRBV7-9 and TRBJ2-5, reads DTGVSQNPRHKITKRGQNVTFRCDPISEHNRLYWYRQTLGQGPEFLTYFQNEAQLEKSRLLSDRFSAERPKGSFSTLEIQRTEQGDSAMYLCASSLVGAETQYFGPGTRLLVL.

The table lists this clonotype with many counts. The chain employs TRBV20-1 and TRBJ1-1; 10 positions agree with TRBD1. CDR3 length equals 12 residues. Germline loops: CDR1 DFQATT, CDR2 SNEGSKA (reference sequence). The J segment lost 4 bases and the V segment lost 8 bases, leaving 4 bases of the junction unmatched. Here the CDR3 DNA reads TGCAGTACGGGGACAGGGGCCACTGAAGCTTTCTTT. Its translation: CSTGTGATEAFF.

This clonotype was found a few times. This chain connects TRBV6-1 to TRBJ1-2, with D unresolved. Germline V gives CDR1 MNHNS, CDR2 SASEGT. V was clipped by 3 bases and J by 6 bases, with 11 bases between them. The CDR3 covers 13 residues. In DNA, the CDR3 is TGTGCCAGCAGTGAGATGGAATATAATGGCTACACCTTC. Translated, it gives CASSEMEYNGYTF.

The CDR3 sequence: CASSPIAGGPSAQYF. CDR3 nucleotides: TGTGCCAGCAGTCCAATTGCGGGAGGGCCCTCGGCGCAGTATTTT. V usage is TRBV12-3 or TRBV12-4 and J usage is TRBJ2-3; 9 bases align to TRBD2. The CDR3 spans 15 residues. Losses at the gene ends were 5 bases for V and 10 bases for J; bases not matched to a gene: 13.

This clonotype has at least ten counts. The V gene is TRBV29-1, the J gene TRBJ1-5; a possible D gene is TRBD1 (6 bases). V lost 5 bases and J 6 bases, leaving 26 bases between the germline ends. The CDR3 spans 17 residues. Germline V gene data show CDR1 as SQVTM and CDR2 as ANQGSEA. Here the CDR3 DNA reads TGCAGCGTTTCCCTCCTCTCGGACAGTCTAGAAGGTCAGCCCCAGCATTTT. Translating it yields CSVSLLSDSLEGQPQHF. Complete variable domain (other parts from reference TRBV29-1 and TRBJ1-5): SAVISQKPSRDICQRGTSLTIQCQVDSQVTMMFWYRQQPGQSLTLIATANQGSEATYESGFVIDKFPISRPNLTFSTLTVSNMSPEDSSIYLCSVSLLSDSLEGQPQHFGDGTRLSIL.

V is TRBV18 and J is TRBJ2-7; 13 positions match TRBD2. The ends lost 5 bases at V and 4 bases at J; junction bases unmatched: 14. The CDR3 totals 18 residues. Germline CDR1 KGHSH, CDR2 LQKENI. The CDR3 is CASSSRLAGGQMSYEQYF. CDR3 DNA: TGTGCCAGCTCATCCAGACTAGCGGGAGGCCAAATGTCATACGAGCAGTACTTC.

This clonotype was counted ten times or more. The genes are TRBV5-1 and TRBJ2-1, with 10 positions matching TRBD2. CDR3 length: 16 amino acids. Per germline, CDR1 SGHRS and CDR2 YFSETQ. V dropped 2 bases and J dropped 0; count of bases not matched to a gene: 2. This CDR3 is CASSFGLAASYNEQFF. DNA for the CDR3: TGCGCCAGCAGCTTCGGACTAGCGGCCTCCTACAATGAGCAGTTCTTC.

A remark on this clonotype: Since no conserved phenylalanine or tryptophan closes the CDR3, a read error is the likely cause. V gene TRBV5-1 combines with J gene TRBJ2-1; TRBD2 agrees at 9 bases. Germline values: CDR1 SGHRS, CDR2 YFSETQ. Trimming took 2 bases from V and 5 from J; bases not matched to a gene: 8. This CDR3 region has 16 residues. As DNA, the CDR3 is TGCGCCAGCAGCTTAGGTTTGGCTAGCGGGAACAATGAGCAGTTCCTC. It translates to CASSLGLASGNNEQFL.

This clonotype was detected ten times or more. V usage is TRBV12-3 or TRBV12-4 and J usage is TRBJ2-7; TRBD2 agrees at 7 bases. The CDR3 is 14 amino acids. The ends lost 6 bases at V and 2 bases at J; junction bases unmatched: 7. CDR3 sequence (DNA): TGTGCCAGCAGCCCAACGCGGGAGCCCTACGAGCAGTACTTC. This translates into CASSPTREPYEQYF.

This clonotype appeared many times. The V and J genes are TRBV6-1 and TRBJ1-3; no definite D call. The CDR3 loop spans 16 amino acids. Deletions cut 3 bases from V and 2 bases from J, with 14 bases between. Germline V lookup: CDR1 MNHNS, CDR2 SASEGT. CDR3 in DNA: TGTGCCAGCAGTGATGACCCCTCCGGGGCTGGAAACACCATATATTTT. It yields the protein CASSDDPSGAGNTIYF.

This clonotype has at least ten counts. The V gene is TRBV6-2 or TRBV6-3, the J gene TRBJ2-2; D not certain. Germline lookup yields CDR1 MNHEY and CDR2 SVGEGT. The CDR3 is 14 residues long. Trimming took off 0 bases at V and 3 bases at J, with 5 bases between the two ends. CDR3 amino acids: CASSYSRDTGELFF. The CDR3 DNA is TGTGCCAGCAGTTACTCTCGGGACACCGGGGAGCTGTTTTTT.

About this clonotype: Mismatch with germline at one junction end may stem from a read error. The chain joins TRBV11-2 to TRBJ2-5; D possibly corresponds to TRBD2 (5 bases). Germline V gene lookup returns CDR1 SGHAT and CDR2 FQNNGV. There are 12 residues in the CDR3. The CDR3 DNA is TGTGCCAGCAGCTTAGGCTACAATGAGCGGTTCTTC. It encodes CASSLGYNERFF.

The sample holds many counts of this clonotype. The chain is built from TRBV15 and TRBJ2-7; D is unclear. Trimming shortened V by 1 base and J by 1 base, and 14 bases separated the two germline ends. This CDR3 spans 16 amino acids. From germline, CDR1 is LNHNV and CDR2 YYDKDF (reference sequence). CDR3 loop: CATSRGWGKESYEQYF. The CDR3 nucleotides are TGTGCCACCAGCAGAGGGTGGGGAAAGGAGTCCTACGAGCAGTACTTC.

This clonotype was seen only a few times. The V and J genes are TRBV5-6 and TRBJ2-5; D is undetermined. The CDR3 is 17 residues long. The germline V gene has CDR1 SGHDT and CDR2 YYEEEE. Trimming pared 0 bases from V and 0 bases from J, leaving 15 bases between. As DNA, the CDR3 is TGTGCCAGCAGCTTGGCAGGAGTAAGCCTAAACCAAGAGACCCAGTACTTC. It is translated as CASSLAGVSLNQETQYF. Using reference TRBV5-6 and TRBJ2-5 for the parts outside the CDR3, the full variable domain is DAGVTQSPTHLIKTRGQQVTLRCSPKSGHDTVSWYQQALGQGPQFIFQYYEEEERQRGNFPDRFSGHQFPNYSSELNVNALLLGDSALYLCASSLAGVSLNQETQYFGPGTRLLVL.

In this sample, this clonotype turned up many times. The rearrangement joins TRBV20-1 to TRBJ1-3; D gene ambiguous. Between the trimmed V and J ends, which lost 7 bases and 0 bases, there was a span of 13 bases. The CDR3 spans 14 residues. Germline assignment: CDR1 DFQATT and CDR2 SNEGSKA (reference sequence). The CDR3 region has the DNA TGCAGTGGAACGTACGGGAGCTCTGGAAACACCATATATTTT. Protein product: CSGTYGSSGNTIYF.

This clonotype showed up many times. The V and J genes are TRBV29-1 and TRBJ2-7, with 10 bases aligning to TRBD2. The V gene's germline CDR1 is SQVTM and CDR2 ANQGSEA. CDR3 length: 18 residues. V shed 6 bases, J shed 2 bases, and the junction held 19 bases outside the gene matches. The CDR3 loop reads CSVGQIAGGIRGTYEQYF. For the CDR3, the DNA is TGCAGCGTCGGCCAAATAGCGGGAGGTATCCGGGGGACCTACGAGCAGTACTTC.

The chain carries TRBV19 and TRBJ2-5; 7 nucleotides match TRBD2. Germline loops: CDR1 LNHDA, CDR2 SQIVND (reference sequence). The CDR3 extends over 12 amino acids. CDR3 loop: CASGGGWETQYF. The CDR3 region has the DNA TGTGCGAGTGGGGGGGGATGGGAGACCCAGTACTTC.

The rearrangement uses TRBV11-3 and TRBJ2-5; tentative D call: TRBD2 (6 bases). Trimming stripped 3 bases from V and 4 bases from J, with 9 bases between. The V gene's germline CDR1 is SGHNT and CDR2 YENEEA. CDR3 length: 13 residues. CDR3 coding DNA: TGTGCCAGCAGCTTCGGAGCGGGAGAGACCCAGTACTTC. Translation: CASSFGAGETQYF.

Remarks on this clonotype: Since a much larger clone is just one base distant, this may be a read error. The chain carries TRBV20-1 and TRBJ2-7; the match to TRBD2 covers 11 bases. Germline CDR1 and CDR2: DFQATT and SNEGSKA (reference sequence). V lost 2 bases, J lost 0 bases, and 3 bases stayed unmatched. The CDR3 spans 15 residues. The CDR3 region has the DNA TGCAGTGCTAGAACTAGCGGGAGCGCCTCCTACGAGCAGTACTTC. Protein sequence: CSARTSGSASYEQYF.